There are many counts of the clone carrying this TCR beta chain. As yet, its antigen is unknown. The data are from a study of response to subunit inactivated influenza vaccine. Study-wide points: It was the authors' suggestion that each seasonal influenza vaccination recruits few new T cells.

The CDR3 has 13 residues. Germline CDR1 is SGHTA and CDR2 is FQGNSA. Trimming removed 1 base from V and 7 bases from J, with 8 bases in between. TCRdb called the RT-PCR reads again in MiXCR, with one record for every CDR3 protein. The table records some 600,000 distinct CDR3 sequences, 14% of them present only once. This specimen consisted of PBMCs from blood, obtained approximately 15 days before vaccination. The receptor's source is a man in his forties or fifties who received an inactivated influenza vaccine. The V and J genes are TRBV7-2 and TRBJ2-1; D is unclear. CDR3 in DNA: TGTGCCAGCAGCTTAGGGACCATGAATGAGCAGTTCTTC. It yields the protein CASSLGTMNEQFF.